The present T cell receptor (beta chain) was sequenced within a study of blood T cell repertoires in COVID-19. Study context: Some COVID-19 samples were acute and others convalescent; all came from the United States, Italy and Spain.

As processed by the authors: Estimates of nucleated cell counts were drawn from the amplification of reference gene primers. The data were produced by immunoSEQ multiplex PCR, yet TCRdb's version contains in-frame clones alone and is incomplete. From that table come the V and J calls and clone size; the DNA was used to work out D and trimming. Among about 130,000 clones listed, 85% to 90% were seen once. Germline-derived CDR1 and CDR2 are MGHRA and YSYEKL. J gave up 6 bases and V 5 bases, and 12 bases lay outside the gene matches. CDR3 length equals 16 residues. The chain recombines TRBV4-1 with TRBJ1-1; 10 bases fit TRBD1. The clonotype comes from a woman of 80 years or more with acute or convalescent COVID-19. Source material: peripheral blood. This chain's CDR3 is CASSDTRQGATSEAFF. Here the CDR3 DNA reads TGCGCCAGCAGCGATACGAGACAGGGGGCTACGTCTGAAGCTTTCTTT.